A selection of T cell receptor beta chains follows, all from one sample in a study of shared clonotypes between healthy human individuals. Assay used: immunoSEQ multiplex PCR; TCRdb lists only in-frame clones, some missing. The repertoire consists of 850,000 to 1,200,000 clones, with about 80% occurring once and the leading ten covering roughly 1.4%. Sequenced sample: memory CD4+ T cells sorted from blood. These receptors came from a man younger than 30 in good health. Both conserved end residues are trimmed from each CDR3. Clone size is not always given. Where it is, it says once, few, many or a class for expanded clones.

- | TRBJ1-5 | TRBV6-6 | ASRPSGGPREQPQH
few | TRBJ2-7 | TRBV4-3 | ASSQVGDRQNEQY
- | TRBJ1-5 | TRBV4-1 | ASSQVRTGGAESQPQH
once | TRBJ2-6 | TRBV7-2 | ASSLVFGGANVLT
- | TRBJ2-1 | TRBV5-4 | ASSDGTSRYNEQF
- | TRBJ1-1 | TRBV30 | AWIAPANTEAF
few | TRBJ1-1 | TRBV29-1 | SVEEGAPAF
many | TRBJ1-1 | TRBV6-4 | ASGWTGNTEAF
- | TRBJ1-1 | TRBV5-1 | ASSPGLTNTEAF
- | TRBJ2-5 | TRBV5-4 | ASSRTGISDQY
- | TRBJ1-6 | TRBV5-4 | ASSYGGDSPLH
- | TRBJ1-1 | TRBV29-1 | SGMTGSTEAF
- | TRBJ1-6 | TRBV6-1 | ASSVTGERRTPLH
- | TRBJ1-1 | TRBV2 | ASMKDRNTEAF
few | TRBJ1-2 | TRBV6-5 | ASSYDRGTSNYGYT
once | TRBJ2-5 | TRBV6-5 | ASSLAPQVGQETQY
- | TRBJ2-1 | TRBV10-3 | AISELSFEQF
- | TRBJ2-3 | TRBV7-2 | ASSDGQVRSDTQY
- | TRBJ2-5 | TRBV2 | AIPAGQETQY